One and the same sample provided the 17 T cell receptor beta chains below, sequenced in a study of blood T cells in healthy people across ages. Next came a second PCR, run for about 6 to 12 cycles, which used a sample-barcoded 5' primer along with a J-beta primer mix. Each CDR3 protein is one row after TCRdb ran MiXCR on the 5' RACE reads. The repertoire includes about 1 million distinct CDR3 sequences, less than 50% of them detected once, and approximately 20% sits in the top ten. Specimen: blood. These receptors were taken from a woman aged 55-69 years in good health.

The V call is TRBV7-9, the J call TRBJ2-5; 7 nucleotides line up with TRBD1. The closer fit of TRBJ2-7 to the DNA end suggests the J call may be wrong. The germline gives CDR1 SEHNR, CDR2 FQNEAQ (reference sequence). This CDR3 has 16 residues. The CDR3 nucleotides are TGTGCCAGCAGCATCTCGGGACAGACGATGAGGTACGAGCAGTACTTC. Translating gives CASSISGQTMRYEQYF.

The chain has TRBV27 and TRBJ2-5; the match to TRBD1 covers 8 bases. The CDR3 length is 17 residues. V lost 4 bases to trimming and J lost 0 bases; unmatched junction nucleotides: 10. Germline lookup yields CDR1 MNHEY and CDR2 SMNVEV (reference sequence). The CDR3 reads CASSSPGQGRYQETQYF. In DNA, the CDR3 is TGTGCCAGCAGTTCCCCCGGACAGGGAAGGTACCAAGAGACCCAGTACTTC.

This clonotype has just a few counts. The CDR3 nucleotides read TGCGCCAGCAGCTTGGCCGGTGGGGATTCACCCCTCCACTTT. Translating gives CASSLAGGDSPLHF. The chain employs TRBV5-1 and TRBJ1-6; no definite D call. The CDR3 spans 14 residues. CDR1 and CDR2 (germline): SGHRS, YFSETQ. Between the trimmed V and J ends, which lost 0 bases and 8 bases, there was a span of 9 bases.

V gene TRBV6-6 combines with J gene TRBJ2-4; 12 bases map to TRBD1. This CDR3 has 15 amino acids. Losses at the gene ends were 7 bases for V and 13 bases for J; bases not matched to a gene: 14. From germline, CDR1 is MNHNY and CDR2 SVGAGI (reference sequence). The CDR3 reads CASTQGQGALWEQYF. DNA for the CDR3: TGTGCCAGCACCCAGGGACAGGGGGCATTGTGGGAGCAGTACTTC.

CDR3 residues: CASRLTDEQFF. The DNA for the CDR3 is TGTGCCAGCCGATTGACAGATGAGCAGTTCTTC. The rearrangement links TRBV7-9 to TRBJ2-1; possibly TRBD1 for D (5 bases). The CDR3 has 11 amino acids. V shed 8 bases and J shed 8 bases, with 10 bases lying between them. In germline, CDR1 is SEHNR, CDR2 FQNEAQ (reference sequence).

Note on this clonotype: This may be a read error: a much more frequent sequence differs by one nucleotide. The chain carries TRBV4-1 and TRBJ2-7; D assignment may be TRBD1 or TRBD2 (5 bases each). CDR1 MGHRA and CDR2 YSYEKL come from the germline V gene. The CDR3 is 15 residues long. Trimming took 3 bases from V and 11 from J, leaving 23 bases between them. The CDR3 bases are TGCGCCAGCAGCCAGACCCCAGGAAGGGGAGAGACCAAGTACTTC. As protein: CASSQTPGRGETKYF.

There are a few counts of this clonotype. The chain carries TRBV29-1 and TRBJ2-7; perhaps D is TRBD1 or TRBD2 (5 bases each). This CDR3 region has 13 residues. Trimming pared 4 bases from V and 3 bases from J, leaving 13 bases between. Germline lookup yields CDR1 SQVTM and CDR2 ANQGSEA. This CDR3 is CSVAGRTHYEQYF. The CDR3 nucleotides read TGCAGCGTTGCGGGACGGACGCACTACGAGCAGTACTTC.

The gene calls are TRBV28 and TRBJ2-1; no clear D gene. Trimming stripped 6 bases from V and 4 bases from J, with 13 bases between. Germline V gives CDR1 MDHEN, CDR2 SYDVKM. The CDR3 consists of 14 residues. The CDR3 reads CASRTPGSYNEQFF. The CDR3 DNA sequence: TGTGCCAGCAGAACCCCGGGTAGTTACAATGAGCAGTTCTTC.

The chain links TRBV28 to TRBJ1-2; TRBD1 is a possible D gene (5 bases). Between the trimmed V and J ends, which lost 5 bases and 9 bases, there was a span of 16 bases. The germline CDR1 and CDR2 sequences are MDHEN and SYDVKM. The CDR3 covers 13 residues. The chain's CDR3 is CASSAGTSRSYTF. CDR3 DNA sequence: TGTGCCAGCAGTGCAGGGACCAGCCGAAGCTACACCTTC.

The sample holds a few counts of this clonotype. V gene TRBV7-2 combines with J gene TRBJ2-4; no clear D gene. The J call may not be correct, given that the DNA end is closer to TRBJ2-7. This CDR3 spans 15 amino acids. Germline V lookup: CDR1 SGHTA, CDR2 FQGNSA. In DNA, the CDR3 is TGTGCCAGCAGCTTAGGGGCGGATAATACCTACGAGCAGTACTTC. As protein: CASSLGADNTYEQYF.

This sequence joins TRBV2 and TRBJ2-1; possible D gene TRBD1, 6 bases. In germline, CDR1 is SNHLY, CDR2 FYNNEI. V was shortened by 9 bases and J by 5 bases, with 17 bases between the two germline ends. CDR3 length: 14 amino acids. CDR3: CASPAGEMNNEQFF. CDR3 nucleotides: TGTGCCAGTCCCGCAGGGGAGATGAACAATGAGCAGTTCTTC.

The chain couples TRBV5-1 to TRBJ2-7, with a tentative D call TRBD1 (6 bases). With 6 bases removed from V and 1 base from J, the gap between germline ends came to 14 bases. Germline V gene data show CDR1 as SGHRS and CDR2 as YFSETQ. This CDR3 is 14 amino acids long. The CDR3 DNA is TGCGCCAGCAAAATCCGGACAGAGTCCTACGAGCAGTACTTC. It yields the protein CASKIRTESYEQYF.

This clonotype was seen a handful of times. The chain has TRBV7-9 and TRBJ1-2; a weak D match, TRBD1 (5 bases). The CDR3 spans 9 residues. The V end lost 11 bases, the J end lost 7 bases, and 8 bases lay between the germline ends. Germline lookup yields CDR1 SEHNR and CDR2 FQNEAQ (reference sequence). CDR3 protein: CAWGGGYTF. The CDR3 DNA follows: TGTGCCTGGGGCGGTGGCTACACCTTC.

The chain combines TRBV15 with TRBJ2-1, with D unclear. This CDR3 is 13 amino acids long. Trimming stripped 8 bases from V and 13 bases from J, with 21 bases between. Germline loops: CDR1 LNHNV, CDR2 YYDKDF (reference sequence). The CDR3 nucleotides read TGTGCCACCTCCCATCTCAGCGAAGAGACCCAGTTCTTC. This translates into CATSHLSEETQFF.

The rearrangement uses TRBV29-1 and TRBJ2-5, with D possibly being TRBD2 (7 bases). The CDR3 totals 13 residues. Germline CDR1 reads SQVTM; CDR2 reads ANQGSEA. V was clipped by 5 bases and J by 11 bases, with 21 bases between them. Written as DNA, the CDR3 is TGCAGCGTTCGAGAGGCAGGGGCGGGAGAGCAGTACTTC. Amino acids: CSVREAGAGEQYF.

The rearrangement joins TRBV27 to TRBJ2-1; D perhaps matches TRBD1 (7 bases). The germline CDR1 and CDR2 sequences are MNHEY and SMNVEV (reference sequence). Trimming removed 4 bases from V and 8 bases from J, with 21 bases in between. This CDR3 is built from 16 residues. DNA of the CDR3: TGTGCCAGCAGTTCAGGGTTGGGACAGTGGGACTATGAGCAGTTCTTC. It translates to CASSSGLGQWDYEQFF.

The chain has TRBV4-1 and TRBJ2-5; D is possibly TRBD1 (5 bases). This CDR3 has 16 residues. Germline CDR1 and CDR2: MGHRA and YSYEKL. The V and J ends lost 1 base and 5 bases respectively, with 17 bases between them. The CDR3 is CASSQVSAAKGETQYF. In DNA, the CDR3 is TGCGCCAGCAGCCAAGTGTCGGCAGCCAAGGGGGAGACCCAGTACTTC.